This T cell receptor (beta chain) is from a study of blood T cell repertoires in COVID-19. About the research overall: From the United States, Italy and Spain came samples of acute and convalescent COVID-19.

The CDR3 has 14 residues. Germline lookup yields CDR1 SGDLS and CDR2 YYNGEE. Trimming cost V 7 bases and J 7 bases; bases outside gene matches: 12. Clones were sequenced by immunoSEQ multiplex PCR, and TCRdb holds only the in-frame ones, with some missing. The sample carries hundreds of thousands of clones, around nine tenths recorded once. The table lists this clone with a count of one. This TCR was sampled from a man in his sixties with acute or convalescent COVID-19. V usage is TRBV9 and J usage is TRBJ1-1, with 8 bases identical to TRBD1. The sample was peripheral blood. CDR3 residues: CASGSTGGDYEAFF. The CDR3 DNA reads as TGTGCCAGCGGCTCTACAGGGGGGGACTATGAAGCTTTCTTT. The entire variable domain, with the rest obtained from reference TRBV9 and TRBJ1-1, is as follows: DSGVTQTPKHLITATGQRVTLRCSPRSGDLSVYWYQQSLDQGLQFLIQYYNGEERAKGNILERFSAQQFPDLHSELNLSSLELGDSALYFCASGSTGGDYEAFFGQGTRLTVV.